The T cell receptor (beta chain) described here comes from a study of control samples from healthy donors and cancer patients (dated by TCRdb to about 2020). With regard to this clone: The specificity of this receptor is unknown. Base quality data are lacking; no much larger clone is found one base away.

Library preparation employed the immunoSEQ multiplex PCR assay. In TCRdb, the immuneACCESS table is reduced to in-frame sequences with V and J assigned. These tables do not hold every clone; where another copy was compared, an unresolved V gene accounts for under half, and the others remain unexplained. The sample data list some 110,000 clones, and 70% to 90% of these were observed just once. In total, the top ten clones hold approximately 2.2% of the sample. For this chain, trimming is 6 bases at the V end and 1 base at the J end, and the number of junction bases without a gene match is 5. Taken from the germline V gene, the CDR1 and CDR2 loops are MNHEY and SVGAGI. The cysteine opens and the phenylalanine closes a CDR3 of 14 amino acids. The kept DNA is CDR3 alone, 42 bases in frame from the first base.

The clonotype originates from a woman between 65 and 79 years old in good health. The sequencing input was blood. The rearrangement joined TRBV6-5 to TRBJ1-1, and TRBD1 matches 7 of the central bases. The DNA is as follows: TGTGCCAGCAGGCCCGGGACAGCGAACACTGAAGCTTTCTTT. Translation gives CASRPGTANTEAFF.